Presented here are 13 T cell receptor beta chains from one specimen sequenced in a study of shared clonotypes between healthy human individuals. Produced via immunoSEQ multiplex PCR; TCRdb's table is partial and in-frame only. The table includes some 2,400,000 clones, about 94% detected once. Source material: naive CD4+ T cells sorted from blood. Subset of the sample: CD45RA+ positively selected. Receptor source: a man aged 18 to 30 in good health.

J is TRBJ1-4 and V is TRBV30, with a tentative D call TRBD1 (6 bases). Germline V gives CDR1 GTSNPN, CDR2 SVGIG (reference sequence). The V and J ends lost 4 bases and 3 bases respectively, with 9 bases between them. The CDR3 is made up of 13 amino acids. This chain's CDR3 is CAWTKGANEKLFF. DNA for the CDR3: TGTGCCTGGACAAAGGGGGCTAATGAAAAACTGTTTTTT.

The genes are TRBV7-9 and TRBJ2-1; D gene ambiguous. The V end lost 3 bases, the J end lost 0 bases, and 15 bases lay between the germline ends. CDR1 and CDR2 from the germline V gene are SEHNR and FQNEAQ (reference sequence). The length of the CDR3 is 17 residues. In nucleotides, the CDR3 is TGTGCCAGCAGCTTCACCATGGGGTCCCTCTCCTACAATGAGCAGTTCTTC. Translated, it gives CASSFTMGSLSYNEQFF.

The chain couples TRBV5-4 to TRBJ2-7, with 8 nucleotides matching TRBD1. This CDR3 spans 14 amino acids. CDR1 SGHNT and CDR2 YYREEE come from the germline V gene (reference sequence). J gave up 4 bases and V 0 bases, and 3 bases lay outside the gene matches. CDR3 coding DNA: TGTGCCAGCAGCTTGGGACAGGGGAATTACGAGCAGTACTTC. Translating gives CASSLGQGNYEQYF.

This chain uses TRBV30 with TRBJ2-2; TRBD2 matches 7 bases. The V gene's germline CDR1 is GTSNPN and CDR2 SVGIG (reference sequence). The CDR3 extends over 15 amino acids. J lost 0 bases, V lost 5 bases, and 6 bases had no gene match. CDR3 in amino acids: CAWGATSTNTGELFF. The CDR3 coding sequence is TGTGCCTGGGGGGCGACTAGCACGAACACCGGGGAGCTGTTTTTT.

This rearrangement joins TRBV11-1 to TRBJ2-7, with 9 bases lining up with TRBD2. The ends lost 0 bases at V and 2 bases at J; junction bases unmatched: 5. The CDR3 extends over 16 amino acids. Germline CDR1 SGHAT, CDR2 FQDESV (reference sequence). This CDR3 reads CASSLAATSGTYEQYF. In DNA, the CDR3 is TGTGCCAGCAGCTTAGCTGCGACTAGCGGAACCTACGAGCAGTACTTC.

J is TRBJ2-7 and V is TRBV19; D is possibly TRBD2 (5 bases). Per the germline V gene, CDR1 is LNHDA and CDR2 is SQIVND (reference sequence). V lost 1 base, J lost 4 bases, and 14 bases lay in between. The CDR3 is 15 amino acids. The CDR3 spells CASSIVASSRYEQYF. CDR3 nucleotides: TGTGCCAGTAGTATAGTCGCTAGCAGCCGATACGAGCAGTACTTC.

The V gene is TRBV2, the J gene TRBJ2-2; 7 positions match TRBD1. Germline CDR1 SNHLY, CDR2 FYNNEI. The CDR3 contains 15 residues. Losses at the gene ends were 7 bases for V and 1 base for J; bases not matched to a gene: 6. The DNA of the CDR3 is TGTGCCAGCACCCTGGACAGGATGAACACCGGGGAGCTGTTTTTT. Its protein is CASTLDRMNTGELFF.

In this sample, this clone turned up once. The chain couples TRBV28 to TRBJ1-4, with unresolved D. CDR3 length: 16 residues. Looked up from germline, CDR1 is MDHEN and CDR2 is SYDVKM. Trimming pared 4 bases from V and 5 bases from J, leaving 17 bases between. CDR3 sequence: CASSSPGGSKNEKLFF. The CDR3 nucleotides read TGTGCCAGCAGTTCCCCGGGAGGTTCGAAAAATGAAAAACTGTTTTTT.

This sequence joins TRBV14 and TRBJ1-1; D is possibly TRBD1 (6 bases). The germline V and J ends were trimmed by 2 bases and 5 bases, with 6 bases remaining between them. Germline CDR1 SGHDN, CDR2 FVKESK. The CDR3 covers 12 residues. Written as DNA, the CDR3 is TGTGCCAGCAGCCAACAGGGGACTGAAGCTTTCTTT. It specifies CASSQQGTEAFF.

CDR3 coding DNA: TGTGCCAGCAGTGGACCCACAGCAACTAATGAAAAACTGTTTTTT. Translating it yields CASSGPTATNEKLFF. The V and J genes are TRBV2 and TRBJ1-4; the D is unclear. Germline V gene lookup returns CDR1 SNHLY and CDR2 FYNNEI. V lost 4 bases and J lost 0, with 9 bases in between. This CDR3 is built from 15 residues.

The V gene is TRBV18, the J gene TRBJ2-1, with 11 bases aligning to TRBD2. The trim removed 1 base at V and 7 bases at J, leaving 12 bases unmatched. The CDR3 is 18 amino acids. The germline V gene has CDR1 KGHSH and CDR2 LQKENI. The CDR3 DNA follows: TGTGCCAGCTCACCACGTCTCACTAGCGGGAGACTTAGGAATGAGCAGTTCTTC. As protein: CASSPRLTSGRLRNEQFF.

The rearrangement links TRBV11-2 to TRBJ1-1; maybe TRBD1 (5 bases). CDR1 is SGHAT and CDR2 is FQNNGV in the germline V gene. The CDR3 has 14 amino acids. V lost 3 bases to trimming and J lost 8 bases, with 16 bases between them. DNA for the CDR3: TGTGCCAGCAGCTTGGGTTCCGGGGCAGCAGAAGCTTTCTTT. This sequence encodes CASSLGSGAAEAFF.

The rearrangement joins TRBV12-5 to TRBJ1-3, with D possibly being TRBD1 (5 bases). V was cut by 5 bases and J by 1 base, with 18 bases left in between. CDR1 LGHNT and CDR2 FRNRAP come from the germline V gene. The CDR3 loop spans 17 amino acids. In DNA form, the CDR3 reads TGTGCTAGTGGTACTCTGGACGGGACTTTTTCTGGAAACACCATATATTTT. Translating it yields CASGTLDGTFSGNTIYF.